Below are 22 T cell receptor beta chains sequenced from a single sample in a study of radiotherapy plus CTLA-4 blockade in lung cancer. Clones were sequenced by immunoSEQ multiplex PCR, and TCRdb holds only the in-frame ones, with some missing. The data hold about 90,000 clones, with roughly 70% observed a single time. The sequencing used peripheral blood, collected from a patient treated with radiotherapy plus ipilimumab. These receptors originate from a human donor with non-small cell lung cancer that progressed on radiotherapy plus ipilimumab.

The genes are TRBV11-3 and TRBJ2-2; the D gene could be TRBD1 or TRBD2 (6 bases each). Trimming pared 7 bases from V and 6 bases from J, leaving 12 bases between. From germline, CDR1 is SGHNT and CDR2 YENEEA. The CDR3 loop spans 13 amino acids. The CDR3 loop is CASTMRGAGELFF. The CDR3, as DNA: TGTGCCAGCACAATGAGGGGGGCCGGGGAGCTGTTTTTT.

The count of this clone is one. The CDR3 region is CASQAGGPGGELFF. As DNA, the CDR3 is TGCGCCAGCCAAGCGGGGGGCCCGGGCGGGGAGCTGTTTTTT. The chain has TRBV5-1 and TRBJ2-2, with 9 positions matching TRBD2. CDR3 length: 14 residues. Germline CDR1 reads SGHRS; CDR2 reads YFSETQ. V dropped 7 bases and J dropped 7; count of bases not matched to a gene: 8.

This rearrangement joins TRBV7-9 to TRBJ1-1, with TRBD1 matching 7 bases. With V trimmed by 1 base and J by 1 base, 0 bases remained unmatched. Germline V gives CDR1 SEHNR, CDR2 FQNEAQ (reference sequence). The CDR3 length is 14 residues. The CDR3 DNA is TGTGCCAGCAGCTTAGAGGGGGCGAACACTGAAGCTTTCTTT. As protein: CASSLEGANTEAFF. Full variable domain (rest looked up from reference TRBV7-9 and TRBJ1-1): DTGVSQNPRHKITKRGQNVTFRCDPISEHNRLYWYRQTLGQGPEFLTYFQNEAQLEKSRLLSDRFSAERPKGSFSTLEIQRTEQGDSAMYLCASSLEGANTEAFFGQGTRLTVV.

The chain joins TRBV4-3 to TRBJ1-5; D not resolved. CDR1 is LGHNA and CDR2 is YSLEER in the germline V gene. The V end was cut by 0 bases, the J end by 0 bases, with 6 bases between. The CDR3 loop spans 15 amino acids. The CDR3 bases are TGCGCCAGCAGCCAAGAGCACGGTAGCAATCAGCCCCAGCATTTT. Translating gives CASSQEHGSNQPQHF.

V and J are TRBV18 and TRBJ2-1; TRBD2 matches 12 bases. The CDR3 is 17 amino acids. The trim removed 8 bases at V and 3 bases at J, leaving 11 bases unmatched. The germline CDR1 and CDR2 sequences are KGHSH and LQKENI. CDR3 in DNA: TGTGCCAGCCAGATCGGACTAGCGGGGATCCACTACAATGAGCAGTTCTTC. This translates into CASQIGLAGIHYNEQFF.

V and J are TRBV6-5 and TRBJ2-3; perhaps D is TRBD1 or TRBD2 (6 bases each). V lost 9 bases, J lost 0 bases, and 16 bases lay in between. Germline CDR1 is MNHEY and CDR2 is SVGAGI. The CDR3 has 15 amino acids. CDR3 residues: CASSTGALSTDTQYF. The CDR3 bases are TGTGCCAGTTCTACGGGGGCGCTTAGCACAGATACGCAGTATTTT.

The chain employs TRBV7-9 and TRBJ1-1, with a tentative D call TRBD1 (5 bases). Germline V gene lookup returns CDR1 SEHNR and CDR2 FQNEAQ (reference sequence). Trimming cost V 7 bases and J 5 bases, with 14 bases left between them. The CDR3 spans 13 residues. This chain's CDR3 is CASNPGGKTEAFF. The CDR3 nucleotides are TGTGCCAGCAACCCCGGGGGGAAGACTGAAGCTTTCTTT.

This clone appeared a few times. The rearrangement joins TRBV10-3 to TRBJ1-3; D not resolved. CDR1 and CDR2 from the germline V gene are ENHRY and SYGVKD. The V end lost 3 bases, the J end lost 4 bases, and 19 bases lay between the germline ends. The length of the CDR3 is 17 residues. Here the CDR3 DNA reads TGTGCCATCAGTGATGATAACAGCGGGAACCGGGGAAACACCATATATTTT. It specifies CAISDDNSGNRGNTIYF.

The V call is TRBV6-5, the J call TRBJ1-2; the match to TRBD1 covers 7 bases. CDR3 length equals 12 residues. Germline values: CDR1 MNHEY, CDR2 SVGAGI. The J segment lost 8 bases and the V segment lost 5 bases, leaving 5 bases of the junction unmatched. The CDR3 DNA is TGTGCCAGCAGTACAACAGGGGTCGGCTACACCTTC. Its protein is CASSTTGVGYTF.

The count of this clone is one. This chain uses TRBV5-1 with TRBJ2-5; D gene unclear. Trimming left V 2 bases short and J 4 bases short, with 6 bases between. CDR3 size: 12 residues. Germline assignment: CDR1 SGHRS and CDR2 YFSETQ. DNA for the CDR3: TGCGCCAGCAGCTTAGCCAGAGAGACCCAGTACTTC. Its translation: CASSLARETQYF.

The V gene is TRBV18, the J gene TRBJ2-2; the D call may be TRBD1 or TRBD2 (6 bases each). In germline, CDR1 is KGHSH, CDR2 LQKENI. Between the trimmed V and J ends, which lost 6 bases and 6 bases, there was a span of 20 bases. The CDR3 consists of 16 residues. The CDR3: CASSPLETGGAGELFF. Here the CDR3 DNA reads TGTGCCAGCTCCCCCCTCGAGACAGGAGGGGCCGGGGAGCTGTTTTTT.

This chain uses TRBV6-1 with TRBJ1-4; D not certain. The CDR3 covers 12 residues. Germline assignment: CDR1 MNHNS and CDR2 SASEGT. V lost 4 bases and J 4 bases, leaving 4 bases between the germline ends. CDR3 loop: CASSGLNEKLFF. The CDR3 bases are TGTGCCAGCAGTGGTCTTAATGAAAAACTGTTTTTT.

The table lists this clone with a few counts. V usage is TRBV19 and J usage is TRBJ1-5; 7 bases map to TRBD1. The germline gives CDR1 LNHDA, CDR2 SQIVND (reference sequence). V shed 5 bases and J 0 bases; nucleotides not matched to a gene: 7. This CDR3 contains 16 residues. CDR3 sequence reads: CASSPRQGNSNQPQHF. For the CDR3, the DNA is TGTGCCAGTAGTCCGCGACAGGGCAATAGCAATCAGCCCCAGCATTTT. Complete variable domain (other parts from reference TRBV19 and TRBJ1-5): DGGITQSPKYLFRKEGQNVTLSCEQNLNHDAMYWYRQDPGQGLRLIYYSQIVNDFQKGDIAEGYSVSREKKESFPLTVTSAQKNPTAFYLCASSPRQGNSNQPQHFGDGTRLSIL.

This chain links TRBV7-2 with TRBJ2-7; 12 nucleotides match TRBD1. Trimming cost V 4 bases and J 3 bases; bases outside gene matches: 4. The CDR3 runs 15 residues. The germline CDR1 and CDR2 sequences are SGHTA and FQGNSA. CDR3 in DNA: TGTGCCAGCAGCTGGGGGACAGGGGGCTACTACGAGCAGTACTTC. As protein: CASSWGTGGYYEQYF.

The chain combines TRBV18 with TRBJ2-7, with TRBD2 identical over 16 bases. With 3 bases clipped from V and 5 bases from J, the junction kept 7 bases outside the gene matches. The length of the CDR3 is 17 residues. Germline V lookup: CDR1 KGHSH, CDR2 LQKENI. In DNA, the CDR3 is TGTGCCAGCTCACCTCCTATGGGACTAGCGGGAGGGGACGAGCAGTACTTC. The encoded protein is CASSPPMGLAGGDEQYF. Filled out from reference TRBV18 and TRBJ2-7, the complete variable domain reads NAGVMQNPRHLVRRRGQEARLRCSPMKGHSHVYWYRQLPEEGLKFMVYLQKENIIDESGMPKERFSAEFPKEGPSILRIQQVVRGDSAAYFCASSPPMGLAGGDEQYFGPGTRLTVT.

This chain's CDR3 is CASSQDIREDTQYF. The DNA for the CDR3 is TGTGCCAGCAGCCAAGATATCAGGGAGGATACGCAGTATTTT. This sequence joins TRBV4-2 and TRBJ2-3; D is tentatively TRBD1 or TRBD2 (5 bases each). Deletions cut 0 bases from V and 6 bases from J, with 10 bases between. Per germline, CDR1 LGHNA and CDR2 YNFKEQ. This CDR3 is built from 14 residues.

CDR3 DNA: TGTGCCAGCACAACAGCTTATGGCTACACCTTC. Its protein product is CASTTAYGYTF. This sequence joins TRBV2 and TRBJ1-2; no clear D gene. CDR1 and CDR2 from the germline V gene are SNHLY and FYNNEI. V shed 7 bases and J shed 5 bases, with 8 bases lying between them. The CDR3 is 11 residues long.

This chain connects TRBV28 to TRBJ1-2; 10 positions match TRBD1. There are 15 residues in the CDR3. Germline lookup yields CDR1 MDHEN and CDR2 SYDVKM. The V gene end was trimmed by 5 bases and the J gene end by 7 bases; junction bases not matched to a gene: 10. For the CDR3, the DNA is TGTGCCAGCAGTCCCTCGGGACAGGGGCACCGTGGCTACACCTTC. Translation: CASSPSGQGHRGYTF.

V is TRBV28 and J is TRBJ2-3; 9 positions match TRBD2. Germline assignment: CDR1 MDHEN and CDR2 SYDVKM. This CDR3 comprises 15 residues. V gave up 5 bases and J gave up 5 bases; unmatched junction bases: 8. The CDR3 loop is CASSGRGGGEDTQYF. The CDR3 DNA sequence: TGTGCCAGCAGTGGTCGCGGCGGGGGGGAAGATACGCAGTATTTT.

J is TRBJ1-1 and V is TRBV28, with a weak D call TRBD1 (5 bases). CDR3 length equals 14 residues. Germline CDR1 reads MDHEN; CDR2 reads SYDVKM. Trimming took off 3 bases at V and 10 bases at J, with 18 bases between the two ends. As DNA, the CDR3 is TGTGCCAGCAGTTTGGAGACACCCCGGGGGATAGCTTTCTTT. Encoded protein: CASSLETPRGIAFF.

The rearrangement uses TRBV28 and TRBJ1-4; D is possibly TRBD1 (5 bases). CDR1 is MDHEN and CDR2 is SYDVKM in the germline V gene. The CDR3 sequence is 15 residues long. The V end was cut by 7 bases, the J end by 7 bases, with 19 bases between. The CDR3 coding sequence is TGTGCCAGCAACCCCCCCGGGGGAGGAGGTGAAAAACTGTTTTTT. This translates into CASNPPGGGGEKLFF.

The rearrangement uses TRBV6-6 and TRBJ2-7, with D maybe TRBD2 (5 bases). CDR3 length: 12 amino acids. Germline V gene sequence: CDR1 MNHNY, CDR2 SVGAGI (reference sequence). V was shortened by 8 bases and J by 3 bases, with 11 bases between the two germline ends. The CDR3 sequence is CASGRLHYEQYF. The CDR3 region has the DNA TGTGCCAGCGGTCGACTACACTACGAGCAGTACTTC.